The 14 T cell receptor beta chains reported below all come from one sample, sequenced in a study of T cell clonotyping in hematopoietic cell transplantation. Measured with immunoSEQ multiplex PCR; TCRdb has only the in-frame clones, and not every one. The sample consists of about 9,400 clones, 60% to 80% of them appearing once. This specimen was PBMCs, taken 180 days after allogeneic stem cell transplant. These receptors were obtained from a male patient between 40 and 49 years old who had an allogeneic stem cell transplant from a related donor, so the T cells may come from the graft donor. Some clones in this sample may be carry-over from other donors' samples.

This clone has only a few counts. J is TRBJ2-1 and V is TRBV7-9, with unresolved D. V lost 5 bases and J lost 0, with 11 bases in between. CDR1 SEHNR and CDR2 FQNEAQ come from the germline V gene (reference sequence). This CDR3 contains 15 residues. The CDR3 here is CASSLRDTSYNEQFF. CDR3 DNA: TGTGCCAGCAGCCTAAGGGATACCTCCTACAATGAGCAGTTCTTC.

In DNA form, the CDR3 reads TGTGCCAGCAGCCAAGGGACTGAAGCTTTCTTT. This codes for CASSQGTEAFF. The chain couples TRBV4-2 to TRBJ1-1, with D uncertain. This CDR3 is 11 amino acids long. Germline V lookup: CDR1 LGHNA, CDR2 YNFKEQ. Trimming stripped 1 base from V and 5 bases from J, with 2 bases between.

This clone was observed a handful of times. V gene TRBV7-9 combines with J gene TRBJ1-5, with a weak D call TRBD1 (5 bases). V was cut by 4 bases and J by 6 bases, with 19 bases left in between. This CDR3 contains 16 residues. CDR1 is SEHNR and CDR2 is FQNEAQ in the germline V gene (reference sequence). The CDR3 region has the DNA TGTGCCAGCAGCTCAACCCGGCAGGGAGACGGTCAGCCCCAGCATTTT. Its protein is CASSSTRQGDGQPQHF.

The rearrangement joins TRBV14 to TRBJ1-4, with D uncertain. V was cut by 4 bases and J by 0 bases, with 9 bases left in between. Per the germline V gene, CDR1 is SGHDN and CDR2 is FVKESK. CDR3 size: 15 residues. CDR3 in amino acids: CASSPPGTTNEKLFF. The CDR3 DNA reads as TGTGCCAGCAGCCCTCCGGGGACAACTAATGAAAAACTGTTTTTT. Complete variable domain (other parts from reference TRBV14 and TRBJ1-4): EAGVTQFPSHSVIEKGQTVTLRCDPISGHDNLYWYRRVMGKEIKFLLHFVKESKQDESGMPNNRFLAERTGGTYSTLKVQPAELEDSGVYFCASSPPGTTNEKLFFGSGTQLSVL.

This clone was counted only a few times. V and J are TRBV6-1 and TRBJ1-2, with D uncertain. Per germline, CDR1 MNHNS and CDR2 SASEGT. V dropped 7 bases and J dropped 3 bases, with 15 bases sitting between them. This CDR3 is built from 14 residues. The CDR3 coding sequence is TGTGCCAGCACCTACCGACCAGAGCACTATGGCTACACCTTC. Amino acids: CASTYRPEHYGYTF.

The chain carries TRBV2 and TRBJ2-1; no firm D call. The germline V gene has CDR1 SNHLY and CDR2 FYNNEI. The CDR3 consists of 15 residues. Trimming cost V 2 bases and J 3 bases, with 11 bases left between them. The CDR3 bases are TGTGCCAGCAGTGAAAGCGTCCTTATCTACAATGAGCAGTTCTTC. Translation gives CASSESVLIYNEQFF. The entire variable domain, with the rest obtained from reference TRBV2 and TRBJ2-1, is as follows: EPEVTQTPSHQVTQMGQEVILRCVPISNHLYFYWYRQILGQKVEFLVSFYNNEISEKSEIFDDQFSVERPDGSNFTLKIRSTKLEDSAMYFCASSESVLIYNEQFFGPGTRLTVL.

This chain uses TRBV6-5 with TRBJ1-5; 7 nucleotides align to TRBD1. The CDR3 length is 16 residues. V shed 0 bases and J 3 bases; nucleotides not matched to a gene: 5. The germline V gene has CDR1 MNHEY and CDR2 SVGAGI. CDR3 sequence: CASSYSMTGSNQPQHF. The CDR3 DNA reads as TGTGCCAGCAGTTACTCGATGACAGGGTCCAATCAGCCCCAGCATTTT.

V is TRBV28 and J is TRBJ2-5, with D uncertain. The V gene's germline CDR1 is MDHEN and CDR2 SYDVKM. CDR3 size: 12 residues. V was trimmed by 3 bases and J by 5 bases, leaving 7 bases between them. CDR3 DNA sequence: TGTGCCAGCAGTTTGTTGGGCGAGACCCAGTACTTC. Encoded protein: CASSLLGETQYF. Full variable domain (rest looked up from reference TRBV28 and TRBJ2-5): DVKVTQSSRYLVKRTGEKVFLECVQDMDHENMFWYRQDPGLGLRLIYFSYDVKMKEKGDIPEGYSVSREKKERFSLILESASTNQTSMYLCASSLLGETQYFGPGTRLLVL.

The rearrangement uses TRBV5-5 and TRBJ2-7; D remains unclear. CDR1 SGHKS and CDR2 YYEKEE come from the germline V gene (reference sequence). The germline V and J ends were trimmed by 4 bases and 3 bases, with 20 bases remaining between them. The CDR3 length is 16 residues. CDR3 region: CASSPLVSGSFYEQYF. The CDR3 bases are TGTGCCAGCAGCCCCCTGGTGTCAGGTTCTTTCTACGAGCAGTACTTC.

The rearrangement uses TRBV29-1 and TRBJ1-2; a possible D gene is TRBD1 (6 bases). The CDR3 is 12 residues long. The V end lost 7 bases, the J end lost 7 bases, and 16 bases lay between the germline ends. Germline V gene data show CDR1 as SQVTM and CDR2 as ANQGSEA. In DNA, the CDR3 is TGCAGCGGGGGGCCGGCCGGGGGTGGCTACACCTTC. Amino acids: CSGGPAGGGYTF.

DNA for the CDR3: TGTGCCAGCAGTCCGCACAGGGGGCACTATGGCTACACCTTC. Encoded protein: CASSPHRGHYGYTF. This chain connects TRBV6-6 to TRBJ1-2; TRBD1 matches at 9 bases. Germline CDR1 is MNHNY and CDR2 is SVGAGI (reference sequence). The CDR3 is made up of 14 amino acids. J was trimmed by 3 bases and V by 5 bases; bases with no gene match: 4.

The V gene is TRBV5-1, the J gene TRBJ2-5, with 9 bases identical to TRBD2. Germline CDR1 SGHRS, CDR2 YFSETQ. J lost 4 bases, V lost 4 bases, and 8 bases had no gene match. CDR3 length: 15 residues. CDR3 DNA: TGCGCCAGCAGCGTCGGACTAGCGCGGGGAGAGACCCAGTACTTC. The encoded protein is CASSVGLARGETQYF.

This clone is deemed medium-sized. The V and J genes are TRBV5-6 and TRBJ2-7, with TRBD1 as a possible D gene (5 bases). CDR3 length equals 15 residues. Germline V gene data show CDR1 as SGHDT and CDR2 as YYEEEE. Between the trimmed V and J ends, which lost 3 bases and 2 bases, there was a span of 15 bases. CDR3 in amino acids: CASSSNRLHPYEQYF. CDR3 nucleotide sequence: TGTGCCAGCAGCTCAAACAGGCTGCACCCCTACGAGCAGTACTTC.

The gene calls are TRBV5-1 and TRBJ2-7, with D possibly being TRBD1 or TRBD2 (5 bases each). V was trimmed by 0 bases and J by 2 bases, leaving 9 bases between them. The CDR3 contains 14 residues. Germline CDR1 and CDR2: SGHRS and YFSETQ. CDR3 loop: CASSLAWGTYEQYF. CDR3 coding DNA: TGCGCCAGCAGCTTGGCGTGGGGGACCTACGAGCAGTACTTC.